This T cell receptor (beta chain) was observed in a study of blood T cell repertoires in COVID-19 (dated by TCRdb to the early 2020s). With regard to the full study: The collaborator samples originated in the United States, Italy and Spain and spanned the acute and convalescent phases of COVID-19. Samples came from the ongoing ImmuneRACE study (first 160 participants) plus 1,254 subjects from 6 global collaborators. The material from the prospective study consisted of cDNA or gDNA derived from T cells, B-cell-depleted T cells, or PBMCs. Nearly every sample came with metadata listing a de-identified subject ID, COVID-19 status, age in years and sex. The repertoires were made available in a free public database intended to serve as a resource for research on the immune response to SARS-CoV-2. The dataset comprised deeply sampled blood TCRbeta repertoires from subjects exposed to, actively infected with, or recovered from COVID-19. Where HLA class I and class II types were available, the types were taken from metadata supplied by the sample provider, not from assay-based typing. Study-level results and caveats: How much clinical and demographic metadata was included differed by source and by participant, and the metadata was provided uncurated.

The immunoSEQ Assay, a bias-controlled multiplex PCR, was used to amplify TCRbeta CDR3 regions from genomic DNA. In the authors' own workflow: Within the assay, amplification of reference gene primers was used to estimate how many nucleated cells each sample contained. To quantify the absolute abundance of each unique TCRbeta CDR3 rearrangement, sequence reads were collapsed and filtered. For each sample, productive Simpson clonality was calculated as the square root of Simpson's diversity index over productive rearrangements. Drawn from immuneACCESS, this table holds only the in-frame rearrangements with V and J called that TCRdb kept. Clones are partly lost; checked studies trace under half to an unresolved V gene and leave the rest unexplained. That table gives V, J and clone size, and the DNA gave D and trimming. Within this sample are about 110,000 clones, with about nine tenths of them counted one time only. 4% to 5% of the sample comes from the top ten.

Collaborating institutions collected whole blood in K2EDTA tubes following their own protocols. For TCRbeta analysis, collaborators shipped samples in one of three forms: frozen whole blood, isolated PBMCs, or DNA extracted from either of those sample types. Comment on this clone: Its antigen is currently not known. Per-base qualities were not stored, and no clone one base away is much larger.

CDR3 length: 15 amino acids, cysteine to phenylalanine. Only the CDR3 portion is preserved as DNA: 45 bases, with reading frame beginning at the first base. Per the germline V gene (reference sequence), LNHDA is the CDR1 and SQIVND is the CDR2. Trimming accounts for 2 bases at V and 8 bases at J, while the number of junction bases matched to no gene is 9. Material: peripheral blood. This sequence originates from a man between 35 and 55 years old with acute or convalescent COVID-19. This sequence uses TRBV19 and TRBJ2-1; 7 bases in between match TRBD2. The CDR3 amino acid sequence is: CASSIIGGRGYEQFF. In nucleotides, the sequence is TGTGCCAGTAGTATAATCGGCGGGAGAGGATATGAGCAGTTCTTC. With the portions outside the CDR3 filled from the reference TRBV19 and TRBJ2-1 genes, the complete variable region becomes DGGITQSPKYLFRKEGQNVTLSCEQNLNHDAMYWYRQDPGQGLRLIYYSQIVNDFQKGDIAEGYSVSREKKESFPLTVTSAQKNPTAFYLCASSIIGGRGYEQFFGPGTRLTVL.